The 28 T cell receptor beta chains reported below all come from one sample, sequenced in a study of blood T cell repertoires in COVID-19. Sequencing used immunoSEQ multiplex PCR; TCRdb keeps in-frame clones, though not all of them. The data contain 160,000 or so clones, more than 75% of them singletons. Material: PBMCs or T cells enriched from blood (not recorded which). Receptor source: a man in his forties who had recovered from COVID-19.

The J gene is TRBJ2-5, the V gene TRBV2; D perhaps matches TRBD1 (6 bases). Trimming stripped 4 bases from V and 1 base from J, with 13 bases between. Germline lookup yields CDR1 SNHLY and CDR2 FYNNEI. The CDR3 is made up of 15 amino acids. In nucleotides, the CDR3 is TGTGCCAGCAGTGCCCTAAGGGACACCCAAGAGACCCAGTACTTC. As protein: CASSALRDTQETQYF.

This clone has only a few counts. The rearrangement links TRBV7-2 to TRBJ1-2, with a possible D match to TRBD1 (5 bases). The CDR3 has 15 amino acids. V was pared by 2 bases and J by 4 bases, with 14 bases between. Germline values: CDR1 SGHTA, CDR2 FQGNSA. DNA of the CDR3: TGTGCCAGCAGCTTAATGGGGCCGAAAGGCTATGGCTACACCTTC. It encodes CASSLMGPKGYGYTF.

The chain is built from TRBV30 and TRBJ1-2, with D perhaps matching TRBD1 (6 bases). V lost 3 bases and J 7 bases, leaving 21 bases between the germline ends. The CDR3 spans 15 residues. Germline V CDR1 and CDR2: GTSNPN, SVGIG (reference sequence). The CDR3 sequence is CAWRVKTGSYVGYTF. In DNA form, the CDR3 reads TGTGCCTGGAGGGTTAAGACAGGATCCTATGTTGGCTACACCTTC.

This chain joins TRBV5-8 and TRBJ1-5; D is unclear. The CDR3 contains 13 residues. Trimming removed 2 bases from V and 5 bases from J, with 8 bases in between. Germline values: CDR1 SGHTS, CDR2 YDEGEE. The CDR3 sequence: CASSFREDQPQHF. The CDR3 region has the DNA TGTGCCAGCAGCTTTCGGGAAGATCAGCCCCAGCATTTT.

This chain uses TRBV30 with TRBJ1-1, with a possible D match to TRBD1 (5 bases). V gave up 4 bases and J gave up 4 bases, with 13 bases separating them. Germline V gene sequence: CDR1 GTSNPN, CDR2 SVGIG (reference sequence). The CDR3 runs to 13 residues. The CDR3 loop is CAWNRGGSTEAFF. CDR3 in DNA: TGTGCCTGGAATCGCGGGGGAAGCACTGAAGCTTTCTTT.

The V call is TRBV2, the J call TRBJ2-1, with 12 bases that match TRBD2. The CDR3 spans 14 residues. Germline V gene lookup returns CDR1 SNHLY and CDR2 FYNNEI. Germline trimming cut 11 bases from V and 2 bases from J; bases unmatched to any gene: 4. The CDR3 DNA sequence: TGTGCCGGACTAGCGGGGTCGACCTACAATGAGCAGTTCTTC. It codes for CAGLAGSTYNEQFF.

This sequence joins TRBV6-5 and TRBJ1-5; TRBD1 aligns across 10 bases. The CDR3 is made up of 14 amino acids. Germline V gives CDR1 MNHEY, CDR2 SVGAGI. After removal of 3 bases from V and 10 bases from J, the junction contained 6 bases not matched to a gene. The CDR3 coding sequence is TGTGCCAGCAGTTATGGACAGGGGGGGTATCCCCAGCATTTT. Translation gives CASSYGQGGYPQHF.

The CDR3 DNA is TGTGCCAGCACTAGCGGGGGGGCCTCGAATGAGCAGTTCTTC. Translated: CASTSGGASNEQFF. This chain connects TRBV9 to TRBJ2-1; 12 bases fit TRBD2. The CDR3 is made up of 14 amino acids. After removal of 6 bases from V and 7 bases from J, the junction contained 5 bases not matched to a gene. Germline V gives CDR1 SGDLS, CDR2 YYNGEE.

J is TRBJ2-3 and V is TRBV5-1; 9 nucleotides agree with TRBD2. Germline V gene data show CDR1 as SGHRS and CDR2 as YFSETQ. With V trimmed by 8 bases and J by 2 bases, 6 bases remained unmatched. The CDR3 sequence is 14 residues long. This CDR3 reads CASSGGDPTDTQYF. The CDR3 nucleotides are TGCGCCAGTAGCGGGGGCGATCCCACAGATACGCAGTATTTT.

This rearrangement joins TRBV19 to TRBJ1-2, with 7 bases matching TRBD1. Trimming at V came to 5 bases and at J to 8 bases, leaving 14 bases not matched to a gene. The CDR3 totals 15 residues. Looked up from germline, CDR1 is LNHDA and CDR2 is SQIVND (reference sequence). This CDR3 is CASSPRTGYLGGYTF. In nucleotides, the CDR3 is TGTGCCAGTAGTCCCCGGACAGGTTATTTGGGAGGCTACACCTTC.

In its sample, this clone was seen once. The chain uses TRBV21-1 and TRBJ2-5; the DNA was not used to check the table's D call, TRBD2. TRBV21-1 is reported as a pseudogene. CDR3 length: 13 amino acids. As DNA, the CDR3 is TGTGCCGGCCGGTCGGGGAGAGAGGAGACCCAGTACTTC. This codes for CAGRSGREETQYF.

The chain joins TRBV6-5 to TRBJ2-2; 8 nucleotides match TRBD2. The CDR3 consists of 14 residues. The germline CDR1 and CDR2 sequences are MNHEY and SVGAGI. V was clipped by 8 bases and J by 5 bases; unmatched bases: 7. CDR3 nucleotides: TGTGCCAGCGTGCGGGGGGCTGGGACCGGGGAGCTGTTTTTT. Translation gives CASVRGAGTGELFF.

This sequence joins TRBV3-1 (or the pseudogene TRBV3-2) and TRBJ2-1; D is uncertain. This CDR3 has 12 amino acids. CDR1 is LGHDT and CDR2 is YNNKEL in the germline V gene (reference sequence). V lost 1 base and J lost 9, with 7 bases in between. CDR3 region: CASSQASLEQFF. DNA for the CDR3: TGTGCCAGCAGCCAAGCGAGTCTTGAGCAGTTCTTC.

The gene calls are TRBV2 and TRBJ1-2; no reliable D call. V lost 7 bases to trimming and J lost 3 bases, with 15 bases between them. Germline CDR1 reads SNHLY; CDR2 reads FYNNEI. CDR3 length: 14 residues. The CDR3 sequence is CASTSHGIYYGYTF. The CDR3 coding sequence is TGTGCCAGCACCTCCCACGGGATTTACTATGGCTACACCTTC.

The chain carries TRBV6-5 and TRBJ1-2, with 7 bases identical to TRBD1. CDR1 and CDR2 from the germline V gene are MNHEY and SVGAGI. This CDR3 region has 14 residues. V dropped 3 bases and J dropped 3; count of bases not matched to a gene: 4. The chain's CDR3 is CASSYDREDYGYTF. The CDR3 DNA is TGTGCCAGCAGTTATGACAGGGAAGACTATGGCTACACCTTC.

The chain joins TRBV18 to TRBJ1-1; 9 nucleotides agree with TRBD1. J gave up 6 bases and V 3 bases, and 8 bases lay outside the gene matches. Germline CDR1 and CDR2: KGHSH and LQKENI. This CDR3 has 15 amino acids. The CDR3 DNA reads as TGTGCCAGCTCACCGCTGGGACAGGGCAGGGCTGAAGCTTTCTTT. Its protein is CASSPLGQGRAEAFF.

The chain carries TRBV18 and TRBJ1-2; 8 nucleotides align to TRBD1. Trimming removed 10 bases from V and 7 bases from J; junction bases left unmatched: 26. Germline CDR1 is KGHSH and CDR2 is LQKENI. The CDR3 is 18 residues long. The chain's CDR3 is CATSSDGTGFREVAGYTF. The CDR3 DNA reads TGTGCCACCTCCTCTGATGGGACAGGTTTCCGCGAGGTTGCTGGCTACACCTTC. Variable domain in full (rest from reference TRBV18 and TRBJ1-2): NAGVMQNPRHLVRRRGQEARLRCSPMKGHSHVYWYRQLPEEGLKFMVYLQKENIIDESGMPKERFSAEFPKEGPSILRIQQVVRGDSAAYFCATSSDGTGFREVAGYTFGSGTRLTVV.

This chain joins TRBV11-1 and TRBJ1-3, with D perhaps matching TRBD1 (6 bases). V lost 6 bases, J lost 4 bases, and 13 bases lay in between. The CDR3 loop spans 14 amino acids. Germline assignment: CDR1 SGHAT and CDR2 FQDESV (reference sequence). CDR3 amino acids: CASSLTGSGNTIYF. The CDR3 nucleotides read TGTGCCAGCAGTTTGACAGGTTCCGGAAACACCATATATTTT.

The rearrangement uses TRBV10-2 and TRBJ2-7, with 8 bases matching TRBD2. V dropped 3 bases and J dropped 1; count of bases not matched to a gene: 2. Germline CDR1 is WSHSY and CDR2 is SAAADI. The CDR3 extends over 14 amino acids. CDR3 DNA: TGCGCCAGCAGTGACACTAGCGGTTCCTACGAGCAGTACGTC. Encoded protein: CASSDTSGSYEQYV.

The chain combines TRBV9 with TRBJ2-5; tentative D call: TRBD2 (6 bases). Trimming pared 0 bases from V and 5 bases from J, leaving 17 bases between. The CDR3 is made up of 16 amino acids. The V gene's germline CDR1 is SGDLS and CDR2 YYNGEE. The CDR3 loop is CASSVVGVGGSETQYF. CDR3 sequence (DNA): TGTGCCAGCAGCGTAGTTGGAGTGGGGGGTTCGGAGACCCAGTACTTC.

The chain joins TRBV19 to TRBJ1-5, with 11 bases fitting TRBD1. The germline gives CDR1 LNHDA, CDR2 SQIVND (reference sequence). The V segment lost 6 bases and the J segment 0 bases; nucleotides outside the gene matches: 4. This CDR3 is 16 amino acids long. CDR3 nucleotides: TGTGCCAGTAGCCGGGACAGGGGGTATAGCAATCAGCCCCAGCATTTT. Protein sequence: CASSRDRGYSNQPQHF.

The genes are TRBV4-1 and TRBJ2-3; 7 bases are shared with TRBD1. Trimming took 0 bases from V and 2 from J; bases not matched to a gene: 5. The germline V gene encodes CDR1 MGHRA and CDR2 YSYEKL. CDR3 size: 16 residues. In nucleotides, the CDR3 is TGCGCCAGCAGCCAAGATACGGGACAGACCACAGATACGCAGTATTTT. This encodes CASSQDTGQTTDTQYF.

The chain recombines TRBV9 with TRBJ2-5, with a weak D call TRBD2 (6 bases). Trimming stripped 7 bases from V and 3 bases from J, with 22 bases between. Germline CDR1 is SGDLS and CDR2 is YYNGEE. The CDR3 length is 16 residues. The DNA of the CDR3 is TGTGCCAGCTCCGATACAAAGGGCCGGGGGAAAGAGACCCAGTACTTC. Translating it yields CASSDTKGRGKETQYF. The variable domain in full, completed from reference TRBV9 and TRBJ2-5, reads DSGVTQTPKHLITATGQRVTLRCSPRSGDLSVYWYQQSLDQGLQFLIQYYNGEERAKGNILERFSAQQFPDLHSELNLSSLELGDSALYFCASSDTKGRGKETQYFGPGTRLLVL.

V usage is TRBV28 and J usage is TRBJ2-3; TRBD2 aligns across 8 bases. Unmatched junction bases numbered 11, after V lost 9 bases and J lost 9 bases. Germline V CDR1 and CDR2: MDHEN, SYDVKM. This CDR3 region has 13 residues. CDR3 DNA: TGTGCCAGTCAACGGGGGGGGAGGGAGACGCAGTATTTT. Encoded protein: CASQRGGRETQYF.

Points on this clone: This likely comes from a read error, as the CDR3 has no conserved phenylalanine or tryptophan at its end. Because the CDR3's place on the DNA is in doubt, the DNA is left out and the CDR3 is given as listed by TCRdb. CDR3 sequence: CACGQGGRL. The chain joins TRBV30 to TRBJ1-1. From germline, CDR1 is GTSNPN and CDR2 SVGIG (reference sequence). The CDR3 totals 9 residues, both ends included.

The V gene is TRBV3-1 (or the pseudogene TRBV3-2), the J gene TRBJ1-2; a weak D match, TRBD1 (5 bases). V was cut by 3 bases and J by 6 bases, with 14 bases left in between. The germline V gene encodes CDR1 LGHDT and CDR2 YNNKEL (reference sequence). CDR3 length: 14 residues. The CDR3: CASSQGLGGNGYTF. Here the CDR3 DNA reads TGTGCCAGCAGCCAGGGGCTTGGGGGGAATGGCTACACCTTC.

This chain uses TRBV5-4 with TRBJ1-2, with TRBD1 matching 7 bases. Germline loops: CDR1 SGHNT, CDR2 YYREEE (reference sequence). This CDR3 is 13 amino acids long. V shed 4 bases, J shed 8 bases, and the junction held 8 bases outside the gene matches. CDR3 bases: TGTGCCAGCAGCCAGGGACAGCCTAGGGGCTACACCTTC. It yields the protein CASSQGQPRGYTF.

This chain joins TRBV11-2 and TRBJ2-1; TRBD1 agrees at 8 bases. CDR1 SGHAT and CDR2 FQNNGV come from the germline V gene. V was pared by 0 bases and J by 6 bases, with 16 bases of the junction left unmatched. This CDR3 is 19 amino acids long. Written as DNA, the CDR3 is TGTGCCAGCAGCTTAGATCTATATCGATGGGGACAGGATGGCAATGAGCAGTTCTTC. Protein product: CASSLDLYRWGQDGNEQFF.